This T cell receptor beta chain was sequenced during a study of cytomegalovirus exposure and HLA in healthy donors. Looked up from germline, CDR1 is PRHDT and CDR2 is FYEKMQ (reference sequence). This CDR3 region has 13 residues. The V and J ends lost 0 bases and 12 bases, in that order; junction bases with no gene match: 4. Details on this clone: Antigen unknown.

Both 60 Vbeta primers and 13 Jbeta primers went into the PCR. Libraries were prepared by immunoSEQ multiplex PCR; TCRdb keeps only in-frame clonotypes and omits some of them. This sample has approximately 100,000 clones, with just under 80% found just once. Study findings and constraints: Later analysis placed DRB1 highest and HLA-C lowest in TCR association rates, which differed by HLA locus. Among TCR beta chains, those listed as cytomegalovirus-associated numbered over 150. It was taken for granted in presence/absence analyses that sequencing depth across donors was roughly uniform. Exclusion as indistinguishable affected some V segments, including TRBV6-2 and TRBV6-3.

V usage is TRBV13 and J usage is TRBJ2-5; 10 bases are shared with TRBD2. Input material: PBMCs. The clonotype originates from a woman between 40 and 50 years old in good health and CMV-seropositive. The CDR3 DNA follows: TGTGCCAGCAGCTTAGGACTAGCGGGACCGGAGTACTTC. Its protein product is CASSLGLAGPEYF. Supplemented by reference TRBV13 and TRBJ2-5, the full variable domain reads AAGVIQSPRHLIKEKRETATLKCYPIPRHDTVYWYQQGPGQDPQFLISFYEKMQSDKGSIPDRFSAQQFSDYHSELNMSSLELGDSALYFCASSLGLAGPEYFGPGTRLLVL.